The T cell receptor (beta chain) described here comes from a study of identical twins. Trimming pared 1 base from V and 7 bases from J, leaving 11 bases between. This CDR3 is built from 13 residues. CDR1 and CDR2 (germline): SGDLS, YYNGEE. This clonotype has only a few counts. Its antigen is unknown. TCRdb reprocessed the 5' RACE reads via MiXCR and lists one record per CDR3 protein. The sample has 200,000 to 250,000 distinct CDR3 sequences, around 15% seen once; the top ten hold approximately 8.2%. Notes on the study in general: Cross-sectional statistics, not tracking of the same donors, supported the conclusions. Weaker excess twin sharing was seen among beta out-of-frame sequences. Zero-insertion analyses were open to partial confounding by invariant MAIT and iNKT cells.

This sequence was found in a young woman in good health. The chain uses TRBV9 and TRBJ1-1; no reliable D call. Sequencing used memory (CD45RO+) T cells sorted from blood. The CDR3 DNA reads TGTGCCAGCAGCGTAAACCCAGAGCGTGAAGCTTTCTTT. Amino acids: CASSVNPEREAFF.